The 29 T cell receptor beta chains given below trace back to one sample, sequenced in a study of patients and donors after allogeneic stem cell transplantation. TCRdb used MiXCR to reprocess the RT-PCR reads, holding one entry per CDR3 protein. Of about 410,000 distinct CDR3 sequences in the sample, around 15% were seen once. Sequenced input: blood, either unsorted or a sorted T cell fraction (not recorded which). These receptors all stem from a human donor who was either an allogeneic HSCT recipient or a stem cell or donor lymphocyte infusion donor (not recorded which). It is not recorded whose cells these are; they may come from a transplant donor.

This clonotype was counted ten times or more. The J gene is TRBJ1-3, the V gene TRBV15, with D uncertain. Per the germline V gene, CDR1 is LNHNV and CDR2 is YYDKDF (reference sequence). This CDR3 region has 12 residues. Trimming pared 5 bases from V and 4 bases from J, leaving 6 bases between. CDR3 DNA: TGTGCCACCAGCCCTGAAGGAAACACCATATATTTT. Amino acids: CATSPEGNTIYF.

V gene TRBV4-2 combines with J gene TRBJ1-1; 9 bases align to TRBD1. V lost 4 bases to trimming and J lost 4 bases; unmatched junction nucleotides: 10. CDR1 LGHNA and CDR2 YNFKEQ come from the germline V gene. The CDR3 has 16 residues. CDR3 residues: CASSPHRTGATTEAFF. The CDR3 nucleotides are TGTGCCAGCAGCCCACACCGGACAGGGGCGACCACTGAAGCTTTCTTT.

This clonotype was found a few times. V gene TRBV10-3 combines with J gene TRBJ2-3; TRBD2 matches 11 bases. After removal of 8 bases from V and 3 bases from J, the junction contained 4 bases not matched to a gene. The length of the CDR3 is 14 residues. The germline gives CDR1 ENHRY, CDR2 SYGVKD. The CDR3 loop is CAIQASGGTDTQYF. CDR3 nucleotide sequence: TGTGCCATCCAAGCTAGCGGGGGGACAGATACGCAGTATTTT.

The rearrangement joins TRBV6-5 to TRBJ2-5; 7 nucleotides line up with TRBD2. This CDR3 has 17 residues. Looked up from germline, CDR1 is MNHEY and CDR2 is SVGAGI. The ends lost 4 bases at V and 1 base at J; junction bases unmatched: 12. CDR3 loop: CASSFSPPGLSQETQYF. In DNA form, the CDR3 reads TGTGCCAGCAGTTTCTCACCTCCGGGACTAAGCCAAGAGACCCAGTACTTC.

There are a few counts of this clonotype. The J gene is TRBJ1-2, the V gene TRBV25-1, with a weak D call TRBD1 (6 bases). V lost 6 bases and J lost 6, with 11 bases in between. This CDR3 spans 12 amino acids. From germline, CDR1 is MGHDK and CDR2 SYGVNS. CDR3 in amino acids: CASRWRGDGYTF. The CDR3 region has the DNA TGTGCCAGCAGGTGGAGGGGGGATGGCTACACCTTC.

This clonotype was seen more than once but under ten times. This chain uses TRBV12-3 or TRBV12-4 with TRBJ2-1; the D is unclear. CDR3 length equals 12 residues. The ends were cut back, 1 base at V and 9 bases at J, with 7 bases in the middle. The CDR3 spells CASSLGQVEQFF. The DNA of the CDR3 is TGTGCCAGCAGTTTAGGTCAGGTTGAGCAGTTCTTC.

This clonotype was detected many times. The chain recombines TRBV4-2 with TRBJ2-7; perhaps TRBD1 as D (5 bases). The CDR3 totals 15 residues. V was trimmed by 4 bases and J by 3 bases, leaving 16 bases between them. Looked up from germline, CDR1 is LGHNA and CDR2 is YNFKEQ. In DNA form, the CDR3 reads TGTGCCAGCAGCCCTAGAACCTCCCAGGGCTACGAGCAGTACTTC. It codes for CASSPRTSQGYEQYF.

This rearrangement joins TRBV7-9 to TRBJ2-3; possibly TRBD2 for D (6 bases). The V end lost 4 bases, the J end lost 0 bases, and 14 bases lay between the germline ends. CDR1 and CDR2 (germline): SEHNR, FQNEAQ (reference sequence). The CDR3 is 16 amino acids. CDR3 protein: CASSYLGGTSTDTQYF. The CDR3 DNA is TGTGCCAGCAGCTACTTGGGAGGAACTAGCACAGATACGCAGTATTTT. The whole variable domain, remainder taken from reference TRBV7-9 and TRBJ2-3, is DTGVSQNPRHKITKRGQNVTFRCDPISEHNRLYWYRQTLGQGPEFLTYFQNEAQLEKSRLLSDRFSAERPKGSFSTLEIQRTEQGDSAMYLCASSYLGGTSTDTQYFGPGTRLTVL.

The chain's CDR3 is CATSREGGIAGYEQYF. CDR3 DNA: TGTGCCACCAGCAGAGAGGGGGGGATAGCTGGATACGAGCAGTACTTC. J is TRBJ2-7 and V is TRBV15, with 7 bases identical to TRBD2. This CDR3 region has 16 residues. CDR1 and CDR2 from the germline V gene are LNHNV and YYDKDF (reference sequence). V dropped 0 bases and J dropped 4; count of bases not matched to a gene: 9.

This clonotype has only a few counts. DNA of the CDR3: TGTGCCAGCAGCGCCACAGAGTCCTACGAGCAGTACTTC. Its translation: CASSATESYEQYF. The chain is built from TRBV7-6 and TRBJ2-7; D uncertain. The germline CDR1 and CDR2 sequences are SGHVS and FNYEAQ. The CDR3 has 13 amino acids. V was cut by 5 bases and J by 1 base, with 9 bases left in between.

The gene calls are TRBV6-2 or TRBV6-3 and TRBJ2-4; the D is unclear. The V end lost 2 bases, the J end lost 6 bases, and 5 bases lay between the germline ends. There are 12 residues in the CDR3. Germline assignment: CDR1 MNHEY and CDR2 SVGEGT. CDR3 amino acids: CASSYGSNIQYF. CDR3 DNA: TGTGCCAGCAGTTACGGGTCAAACATTCAGTACTTC.

This clonotype has a handful of counts. This sequence joins TRBV20-1 and TRBJ2-1, with D perhaps assigned TRBD1 or TRBD2 (5 bases each). V dropped 1 base and J dropped 8 bases, with 9 bases sitting between them. CDR1 and CDR2 (germline): DFQATT, SNEGSKA (reference sequence). The CDR3 extends over 12 amino acids. CDR3 coding DNA: TGCAGTGCTAGAGGGTTGGGGGATGAGCAGTTCTTC. It is translated as CSARGLGDEQFF.

In its sample, this clonotype was seen a few times. J is TRBJ2-7 and V is TRBV13; 9 nucleotides align to TRBD1. Trimming took 5 bases from V and 4 from J; bases not matched to a gene: 6. Germline V gene data show CDR1 as PRHDT and CDR2 as FYEKMQ (reference sequence). There are 14 residues in the CDR3. The CDR3 region is CASSRGTGRYEQYF. The CDR3 DNA sequence: TGTGCCAGCAGCAGGGGGACAGGGCGGTACGAGCAGTACTTC.

This clonotype was detected many times. The rearrangement links TRBV7-8 to TRBJ1-6, with no clear D. Germline CDR1 and CDR2: SGHVS and FQNEAQ. The V end was cut by 1 base, the J end by 0 bases, with 4 bases between. The CDR3 loop spans 15 amino acids. CDR3 nucleotide sequence: TGTGCCAGCAGCTTAGTGAGCTCCTATAATTCACCCCTCCACTTT. Residues: CASSLVSSYNSPLHF.

This rearrangement joins TRBV15 to TRBJ1-1, with a tentative D call TRBD1 (6 bases). The germline gives CDR1 LNHNV, CDR2 YYDKDF (reference sequence). V shed 5 bases and J shed 1 base, with 14 bases lying between them. The CDR3 has 15 amino acids. The CDR3 protein is CATSGQGKTNTEAFF. The CDR3 nucleotides are TGTGCCACCAGCGGTCAGGGGAAGACGAACACTGAAGCTTTCTTT.

This clonotype has more than one count but fewer than ten. Here the CDR3 reads CATSRGAVLLMNTEAFF. The CDR3 coding sequence is TGTGCCACCAGCAGAGGAGCAGTCTTACTCATGAACACTGAAGCTTTCTTT. The chain has TRBV15 and TRBJ1-1, with D uncertain. In germline, CDR1 is LNHNV, CDR2 YYDKDF (reference sequence). V was trimmed by 1 base and J by 0 bases, leaving 15 bases between them. CDR3 size: 17 residues.

This clonotype has just a few counts. The chain has TRBV30 and TRBJ1-6; 7 bases map to TRBD1. Trimming removed 5 bases from V and 5 bases from J; junction bases left unmatched: 3. The CDR3 has 13 residues. CDR1 is GTSNPN, CDR2 SVGIG, per germline (reference sequence). The DNA for the CDR3 is TGTGCCTGGGGGACAGCTAATAATTCACCCCTCCACTTT. As protein: CAWGTANNSPLHF.

This clonotype was seen a few times. J is TRBJ2-3 and V is TRBV19, with no clear D. Per germline, CDR1 LNHDA and CDR2 SQIVND (reference sequence). The CDR3 extends over 15 amino acids. Deletions cut 0 bases from V and 4 bases from J, with 11 bases between. CDR3: CASSIEARRADTQYF. The CDR3 DNA follows: TGTGCCAGTAGTATAGAGGCGCGAAGGGCAGATACGCAGTATTTT.

J is TRBJ2-7 and V is TRBV15, with D uncertain. Deletions cut 3 bases from V and 2 bases from J, with 11 bases between. The CDR3 sequence is 14 residues long. Germline CDR1 is LNHNV and CDR2 is YYDKDF (reference sequence). DNA of the CDR3: TGTGCCACCAGCAGGGAATGGAAGGCCTACGAGCAGTACTTC. The encoded protein is CATSREWKAYEQYF.

This clonotype has just a few counts. The chain has TRBV24-1 and TRBJ2-1; 7 nucleotides match TRBD1. Germline-derived CDR1 and CDR2 are KGHDR and SFDVKD. V lost 8 bases to trimming and J lost 5 bases; unmatched junction nucleotides: 14. This CDR3 spans 16 amino acids. CDR3 loop: CATNTLPGQFNNEQFF. The CDR3 DNA reads as TGTGCCACCAATACCCTGCCGGGACAGTTCAACAATGAGCAGTTCTTC.

The chain is built from TRBV5-1 and TRBJ2-7; 8 nucleotides align to TRBD1. Germline V gene lookup returns CDR1 SGHRS and CDR2 YFSETQ. V dropped 4 bases and J dropped 6; count of bases not matched to a gene: 9. The CDR3 runs 14 residues. DNA for the CDR3: TGCGCCAGCAGCGGAGGACAGGGTCTGGGCGAGCAGTACTTC. Its translation: CASSGGQGLGEQYF.

The rearrangement uses TRBV19 and TRBJ1-5, with 10 bases matching TRBD1. CDR3 size: 16 residues. V dropped 7 bases and J dropped 7; count of bases not matched to a gene: 13. Germline CDR1 is LNHDA and CDR2 is SQIVND (reference sequence). The CDR3: CASTILPGQGLQPQHF. The CDR3, as DNA: TGTGCCAGTACTATTCTTCCGGGACAGGGGTTGCAGCCCCAGCATTTT. The whole variable domain, remainder taken from reference TRBV19 and TRBJ1-5, is DGGITQSPKYLFRKEGQNVTLSCEQNLNHDAMYWYRQDPGQGLRLIYYSQIVNDFQKGDIAEGYSVSREKKESFPLTVTSAQKNPTAFYLCASTILPGQGLQPQHFGDGTRLSIL.

This clonotype occurred many times. The CDR3 loop reads CASSFRWDRLNTEAFF. The CDR3 DNA is TGCGCCAGCAGCTTCAGATGGGACAGGTTGAACACTGAAGCTTTCTTT. This chain joins TRBV5-1 and TRBJ1-1; 8 bases map to TRBD1. Per the germline V gene, CDR1 is SGHRS and CDR2 is YFSETQ. This CDR3 contains 16 residues. Germline trimming cut 2 bases from V and 0 bases from J; bases unmatched to any gene: 6.

There are a few counts of this clonotype. The genes are TRBV3-1 and TRBJ2-7; the D is unclear. The CDR3 is 17 residues long. V lost 0 bases and J 0 bases, leaving 15 bases between the germline ends. The germline CDR1 and CDR2 sequences are LGHDT and YNNKEL (reference sequence). The CDR3 region is CASSQESLELSSYEQYF. The CDR3 nucleotides read TGTGCCAGCAGCCAAGAGTCCCTCGAGCTGAGCTCCTACGAGCAGTACTTC.

The sample holds many counts of this clonotype. The germline gene is not matched at one end of the junction; a read error may be the cause. The V call is TRBV7-2, the J call TRBJ1-1; TRBD1 matches at 10 bases. Germline CDR1 reads SGHTA; CDR2 reads FQGNSA. The CDR3 has 14 residues. The CDR3 protein is CASSSRTGGTEAFF. The DNA of the CDR3 is TGCGCCAGCAGCTCGCGGACAGGGGGCACTGAAGCTTTCTTT.

The gene calls are TRBV9 and TRBJ1-1; 8 nucleotides agree with TRBD1. V shed 6 bases, J shed 4 bases, and the junction held 14 bases outside the gene matches. This CDR3 has 16 residues. CDR1 is SGDLS, CDR2 YYNGEE, per germline. CDR3 DNA: TGTGCCAGCACCACCTCTGGGACAGGAGGCGTCACTGAAGCTTTCTTT. Protein: CASTTSGTGGVTEAFF. Drawing the rest from reference TRBV9 and TRBJ1-1, the complete variable domain is DSGVTQTPKHLITATGQRVTLRCSPRSGDLSVYWYQQSLDQGLQFLIQYYNGEERAKGNILERFSAQQFPDLHSELNLSSLELGDSALYFCASTTSGTGGVTEAFFGQGTRLTVV.

The rearrangement uses TRBV7-2 and TRBJ2-7, with D unresolved. Looked up from germline, CDR1 is SGHTA and CDR2 is FQGNSA. The length of the CDR3 is 13 residues. V was clipped by 5 bases and J by 3 bases, with 11 bases between them. CDR3 bases: TGTGCCAGCAGCCAGACAAACTACTACGAGCAGTACTTC. Amino acids: CASSQTNYYEQYF.

The rearrangement links TRBV28 to TRBJ1-1, with TRBD1 as a possible D gene (6 bases). This CDR3 is 14 amino acids long. V gave up 4 bases and J gave up 9 bases, with 18 bases separating them. Germline V CDR1 and CDR2: MDHEN, SYDVKM. CDR3 bases: TGTGCCAGCAGTTCCTTGGGGGGCAGGGAGAAAGCTTTCTTT. Translating it yields CASSSLGGREKAFF. The full variable domain, completed using reference TRBV28 and TRBJ1-1, is DVKVTQSSRYLVKRTGEKVFLECVQDMDHENMFWYRQDPGLGLRLIYFSYDVKMKEKGDIPEGYSVSREKKERFSLILESASTNQTSMYLCASSSLGGREKAFFGQGTRLTVV.

This clonotype was recorded a few times. The chain combines TRBV7-9 with TRBJ2-2; 10 nucleotides match TRBD2. Looked up from germline, CDR1 is SEHNR and CDR2 is FQNEAQ (reference sequence). The CDR3 length is 17 residues. With V trimmed by 1 base and J by 5 bases, 7 bases remained unmatched. Written as DNA, the CDR3 is TGTGCCAGCAGCTTAGGACTAGCGGGTTTCCGTACCGGGGAGCTGTTTTTT. Its translation: CASSLGLAGFRTGELFF.